The clone carrying this TCR beta chain showed up just once. These data come from a study of T cell changes during pregnancy in multiple sclerosis. TCRdb's copy holds only in-frame clones and misses some; the assay was immunoSEQ multiplex PCR. The repertoire consists of roughly 93,000 clones, with approximately 90% occurring once and the leading ten covering about 0.91%. There are 14 residues in the CDR3. Deletions cut 4 bases from V and 4 bases from J, with 12 bases between. The germline V gene encodes CDR1 WNHNN and CDR2 SYGVQD (reference sequence). The sequence was collected from a female donor with multiple sclerosis, enrolled in a pregnancy study. The material was peripheral blood, obtained before pregnancy. This rearrangement joins TRBV10-1 to TRBJ2-3, with a possible D match to TRBD2 (6 bases). As DNA, the CDR3 is TGCGCCAGCAGTGCCGCAGGGACTCCAGATACGCAGTATTTT. Protein: CASSAAGTPDTQYF.